The text below deals with one TCR beta chain. The PCR contained 60 Vbeta and 13 Jbeta primers. Clones were read by immunoSEQ multiplex PCR, and TCRdb kept only the in-frame ones, dropping some. This repertoire shows roughly 150,000 clones, 75% found once; its top ten account for around 2.5%. The length of the CDR3 is 19 residues. V lost 4 bases, J lost 0 bases, and 8 bases stayed unmatched. Germline lookup yields CDR1 WSHSY and CDR2 SAAADI. The source of the sample is a study of cytomegalovirus exposure and HLA in healthy donors. The chain uses TRBV10-2 and TRBJ2-3, with TRBD2 identical over 15 bases. The sequencing sample was made of PBMCs. This receptor was obtained from a female donor in good health and CMV-seronegative. As DNA, the CDR3 is TGCGCCAGCAGTGGTGGGACTAGCGGGGGGCGTGCTAGCACAGATACGCAGTATTTT. It yields the protein CASSGGTSGGRASTDTQYF.